A selection of T cell receptor beta chains follows, all from one sample in a study of T cells after yellow fever vaccination. Using its own MiXCR run on the 5' RACE reads, TCRdb lists one record per CDR3 protein. The sample holds 200,000 to 250,000 distinct CDR3 sequences, 6.9% seen once. The material was CD4+ T cells sorted from PBMCs, obtained 15 days after the yellow fever booster vaccination. The receptors derive from a man younger than 45 who received the YFV17D yellow fever vaccine. CDR3s include the opening cysteine and the closing phenylalanine or tryptophan. A D gene is named only where the DNA matches it firmly. Clone size appears in some rows only: once, few, many, or a class for an expanded clone.

D: .
V: TRBV5-4
size: .
J: TRBJ2-5
CDR3: CASSLVSEETQYF
DNA: TGTGCCAGCAGCTTGGTGTCAGAAGAGACCCAGTACTTC

D: .
V: TRBV18
size: few
J: TRBJ2-2
CDR3: CASSSSSPAGELFF
DNA: TGTGCCAGCTCGTCTTCTTCCCCGGCCGGGGAGCTGTTTTTT

D: TRBD2
V: TRBV5-1
size: many
J: TRBJ2-1
CDR3: CASSPSLIAGLYNEQFF
DNA: TGCGCCAGCAGCCCAAGTCTCATAGCGGGACTCTACAATGAGCAGTTCTTC

D: TRBD1
V: TRBV10-3
size: many
J: TRBJ2-1
CDR3: CASRQGSYNEQFF
DNA: TGTGCCAGCCGACAGGGGTCCTACAATGAGCAGTTCTTC

D: .
V: TRBV19
size: many
J: TRBJ2-3
CDR3: CASKSGEQGADTQYF
DNA: TGTGCCAGTAAATCCGGAGAACAAGGGGCAGATACGCAGTATTTT

D: TRBD1
V: TRBV12-3/TRBV12-4
size: few
J: TRBJ2-1
CDR3: CASSLGQGYEQFF
DNA: TGTGCCAGCAGTTTAGGACAGGGCTATGAGCAGTTCTTC

D: TRBD2
V: TRBV12-3/TRBV12-4
size: many
J: TRBJ2-6
CDR3: CASSFTGGPGANVLTF
DNA: TGTGCCAGCAGTTTTACGGGAGGGCCCGGGGCCAACGTCCTGACTTTC

D: TRBD1
V: TRBV7-9
size: many
J: TRBJ2-5
CDR3: CASSSRDRDQETQYF
DNA: TGTGCCAGCAGCTCACGGGACAGGGATCAAGAGACCCAGTACTTC

D: .
V: TRBV2
size: few
J: TRBJ1-2
CDR3: CASSSPGTQVF
DNA: TGTGCCAGCAGCTCGCCAGGGACGCAAGTCTTC

D: TRBD1
V: TRBV20-1
size: few
J: TRBJ1-5
CDR3: CSAIRDRVPEPQHF
DNA: TGCAGTGCTATCCGGGACAGGGTCCCCGAACCCCAGCATTTT

D: TRBD1
V: TRBV20-1
size: few
J: TRBJ1-2
CDR3: CSARDFGQGGLGYTF
DNA: TGCAGTGCTAGAGACTTCGGACAGGGTGGTTTAGGCTACACCTTC

D: .
V: TRBV12-3/TRBV12-4
size: few
J: TRBJ2-1
CDR3: CASSLTQRAPEQFF
DNA: TGTGCCAGCAGTTTAACTCAGCGGGCCCCTGAGCAGTTCTTC

D: TRBD1
V: TRBV6-2/TRBV6-3
size: few
J: TRBJ2-7
CDR3: CASIQSRTGTYEQYF
DNA: TGTGCCAGCATCCAGAGCAGGACAGGCACCTACGAGCAGTACTTC

D: .
V: TRBV5-1
size: .
J: TRBJ2-5
CDR3: CASSSGMEEETQYF
DNA: TGCGCCAGCAGCTCGGGGATGGAGGAAGAGACCCAGTACTTC

D: TRBD2
V: TRBV15
size: .
J: TRBJ2-3
CDR3: CATSTRREFTDTQYF
DNA: TGTGCCACCAGCACGCGGCGGGAGTTTACAGATACGCAGTATTTT

D: .
V: TRBV18
size: .
J: TRBJ2-7
CDR3: CASSPPGVSYEHYF
DNA: TGTGCCAGCTCACCGCCCGGGGTATCCTACGAGCACTACTTC

D: .
V: TRBV5-1
size: few
J: TRBJ1-1
CDR3: CASSSQTGLTEAFF
DNA: TGCGCCAGCAGCTCTCAAACAGGGCTCACTGAAGCTTTCTTT

D: TRBD2
V: TRBV5-4
size: .
J: TRBJ2-3
CDR3: CASSFGDSGARRGTQYF
DNA: TGTGCCAGCAGCTTCGGTGATAGCGGGGCTAGAAGGGGTACGCAGTATTTT

D: .
V: TRBV5-1
size: many
J: TRBJ1-4
CDR3: CASSFGEKLFF
DNA: TGCGCCAGCAGCTTTGGTGAAAAACTGTTTTTT

D: .
V: TRBV20-1
size: few
J: TRBJ2-2
CDR3: CSARGVGLAWNTGELFF
DNA: TGCAGTGCTAGAGGGGTGGGGCTAGCCTGGAACACCGGGGAGCTGTTTTTT

D: .
V: TRBV5-5
size: .
J: TRBJ1-6
CDR3: CASSLNSGSNSPLHF
DNA: TGTGCCAGCAGCTTGAACAGTGGGAGTAATTCACCCCTCCACTTT

D: .
V: TRBV5-6
size: few
J: TRBJ2-5
CDR3: CASSLVDETQYF
DNA: TGTGCCAGCAGCTTGGTTGACGAGACCCAGTACTTC

D: TRBD2
V: TRBV7-7
size: many
J: TRBJ2-7
CDR3: CASSGGLAGDEQYF
DNA: TGTGCCAGCAGCGGGGGACTAGCGGGAGACGAGCAGTACTTC